These 19 T cell receptor beta chains originate from one sample sequenced in a study of Tregs in tolerant kidney transplant recipients (dated by TCRdb to the late 2010s). The time point label, as the study defines it: blood sample drawn before combined kidney and bone marrow transplant. Library construction relied on the immunoSEQ multiplex PCR assay. Drawn from immuneACCESS, this table holds only the in-frame rearrangements with V and J called that TCRdb kept. Clones are partly lost; checked studies trace under half to an unresolved V gene and leave the rest unexplained. The sample table records under 80,000 clones; approximately 83% of these occur just once. The top ten hold approximately 2.1% of the sample. Sequencing used Tregs from blood, obtained before the transplant. These receptors were collected from a human donor who received a combined kidney and bone marrow transplant.

A note on this clone: This specimen includes other DNA sequences encoding the same CDR3. This rearrangement joins TRBV30 to TRBJ1-2; D might be TRBD1 (5 bases). V shed 5 bases and J shed 8 bases, with 15 bases lying between them. This CDR3 region has 12 residues. CDR1 is GTSNPN, CDR2 SVGIG, per germline (reference sequence). CDR3 bases: TGTGCCTGGCAAGGTAGTGGGGGGGGCTACACCTTC. Translated: CAWQGSGGGYTF.

The J gene is TRBJ2-7, the V gene TRBV6-6, with D possibly being TRBD2 (6 bases). CDR1 MNHNY and CDR2 SVGAGI come from the germline V gene (reference sequence). Trimming removed 10 bases from V and 7 bases from J, with 23 bases in between. The CDR3 contains 14 residues. The chain's CDR3 is CATQVEGGGLEQYF. CDR3 in DNA: TGTGCCACCCAAGTGGAGGGTGGCGGTCTTGAGCAGTACTTC.

The chain uses TRBV14 and TRBJ2-7; 8 nucleotides line up with TRBD2. This CDR3 spans 17 amino acids. Germline CDR1 SGHDN, CDR2 FVKESK. After removal of 0 bases from V and 2 bases from J, the junction contained 9 bases not matched to a gene. CDR3: CASSQERTRTSPYEQYF. The DNA of the CDR3 is TGTGCCAGCAGCCAAGAAAGAACTCGGACTAGCCCCTACGAGCAGTACTTC.

The chain joins TRBV29-1 to TRBJ1-5; D is perhaps TRBD1 (5 bases). The CDR3 is 14 amino acids. Germline CDR1 and CDR2: SQVTM and ANQGSEA. Trimming stripped 4 bases from V and 3 bases from J, with 13 bases between. The CDR3 nucleotides read TGCAGCGTTGTCGGCGGGGGGTTCAATCAGCCCCAGCATTTT. This translates into CSVVGGGFNQPQHF.

The chain couples TRBV5-1 to TRBJ2-3; TRBD2 aligns across 10 bases. From germline, CDR1 is SGHRS and CDR2 YFSETQ. This CDR3 has 14 amino acids. With V trimmed by 3 bases and J by 7 bases, 5 bases remained unmatched. CDR3 residues: CASSSGLAVNTQYF. The DNA for the CDR3 is TGCGCCAGCAGCTCCGGACTAGCGGTTAATACGCAGTATTTT. Based on the CDR3 plus reference TRBV5-1 and TRBJ2-3, the full variable domain is KAGVTQTPRYLIKTRGQQVTLSCSPISGHRSVSWYQQTPGQGLQFLFEYFSETQRNKGNFPGRFSGRQFSNSRSEMNVSTLELGDSALYLCASSSGLAVNTQYFGPGTRLTVL.

This chain links TRBV10-3 with TRBJ1-5; no definite D call. Trimming removed 6 bases at V and 10 bases at J, with 13 bases between. The CDR3 length is 12 residues. Germline V gene lookup returns CDR1 ENHRY and CDR2 SYGVKD. The CDR3 region is CAIRAVGLPQHF. The CDR3 DNA is TGTGCCATCAGAGCGGTCGGGTTACCCCAGCATTTT.

This clone turned up a few times. The rearrangement uses TRBV19 and TRBJ2-7, with 8 bases matching TRBD1. Germline CDR1 LNHDA, CDR2 SQIVND (reference sequence). CDR3 size: 14 residues. Trimming cost V 5 bases and J 6 bases; bases outside gene matches: 9. The CDR3 reads CASSARQGSSEQYF. The CDR3 region has the DNA TGTGCCAGTAGTGCTCGACAGGGGTCTAGCGAGCAGTACTTC.

The V and J genes are TRBV2 and TRBJ2-2, with D unresolved. The length of the CDR3 is 11 residues. Germline CDR1 reads SNHLY; CDR2 reads FYNNEI. The germline V and J ends were trimmed by 1 base and 7 bases, with 1 base remaining between them. CDR3 nucleotides: TGTGCCAGCAGTGAAGGCGGGGAGCTGTTTTTT. It specifies CASSEGGELFF.

This chain links TRBV7-2 with TRBJ2-7; the D gene could be TRBD1 or TRBD2 (6 bases each). The germline CDR1 and CDR2 sequences are SGHTA and FQGNSA. This CDR3 comprises 16 residues. With 4 bases removed from V and 0 bases from J, the gap between germline ends came to 16 bases. Here the CDR3 reads CASSWRGTQSSYEQYF. For the CDR3, the DNA is TGTGCCAGCAGCTGGAGGGGGACACAGTCCTCCTACGAGCAGTACTTC. The full variable domain, with the rest looked up from reference TRBV7-2 and TRBJ2-7, is GAGVSQSPSNKVTEKGKDVELRCDPISGHTALYWYRQSLGQGLEFLIYFQGNSAPDKSGLPSDRFSAERTGGSVSTLTIQRTQQEDSAVYLCASSWRGTQSSYEQYFGPGTRLTVT.

This chain uses TRBV23-1 with TRBJ1-2, with D unresolved. TRBV23-1 counts as an open reading frame of uncertain function. This CDR3 region has 14 residues. Trimming removed 6 bases at V and 0 bases at J, with 11 bases between. The chain's CDR3 is CASRGTETNYGYTF. The DNA of the CDR3 is TGCGCCAGCAGAGGCACAGAGACTAACTATGGCTACACCTTC.

J is TRBJ1-2 and V is TRBV7-2, with 9 bases matching TRBD1. The germline V gene has CDR1 SGHTA and CDR2 FQGNSA. CDR3 size: 15 residues. V gave up 1 base and J gave up 4 bases; unmatched junction bases: 4. The CDR3 reads CASSLGPGQGYGYTF. The CDR3 coding sequence is TGTGCCAGCAGCTTAGGCCCGGGACAGGGCTATGGCTACACCTTC.

A few counts support this clone. This chain connects TRBV30 to TRBJ1-3; D gene ambiguous. The V and J ends lost 0 bases and 7 bases respectively, with 4 bases between them. The germline CDR1 and CDR2 sequences are GTSNPN and SVGIG (reference sequence). This CDR3 is 11 amino acids long. The CDR3 DNA follows: TGTGCCTGGAGTGTACGCAACACCATATATTTT. Encoded protein: CAWSVRNTIYF.

The V call is TRBV28, the J call TRBJ1-6; D gene unclear. V gave up 11 bases and J gave up 5 bases, with 13 bases separating them. Germline CDR1 reads MDHEN; CDR2 reads SYDVKM. The length of the CDR3 is 13 residues. CDR3 region: CAHESDNNSPLHF. Written as DNA, the CDR3 is TGTGCCCACGAGTCAGATAATAATTCACCCCTCCACTTT.

This clone was counted a single time. This sequence joins TRBV20-1 and TRBJ1-4; D is ambiguous. This CDR3 comprises 11 residues. Trimming removed 3 bases at V and 10 bases at J, with 9 bases between. Looked up from germline, CDR1 is DFQATT and CDR2 is SNEGSKA (reference sequence). The DNA of the CDR3 is TGCAGTGCTAGTCGAGAAAGAAAACTGTTTTTT. Translating it yields CSASRERKLFF.

The rearrangement joins TRBV5-1 to TRBJ2-7, with D possibly being TRBD1 (6 bases). There are 14 residues in the CDR3. Per germline, CDR1 SGHRS and CDR2 YFSETQ. Trimming took 1 base from V and 2 from J, leaving 10 bases between them. The CDR3 region is CASSLSGAPYEQYF. DNA for the CDR3: TGCGCCAGCAGCTTGTCAGGGGCCCCCTACGAGCAGTACTTC.

This rearrangement joins TRBV11-1 to TRBJ2-7, with 10 bases that match TRBD2. V lost 5 bases and J lost 3; bases outside the gene matches: 4. There are 14 residues in the CDR3. In germline, CDR1 is SGHAT, CDR2 FQDESV (reference sequence). The CDR3 spells CASSPQREGYEQYF. The CDR3 DNA is TGTGCCAGCAGCCCCCAGCGGGAGGGCTACGAGCAGTACTTC.

The chain combines TRBV7-2 with TRBJ2-2, with no clear D. Trimming pared 5 bases from V and 0 bases from J, leaving 7 bases between. Per germline, CDR1 SGHTA and CDR2 FQGNSA. The CDR3 has 14 residues. In nucleotides, the CDR3 is TGTGCCAGCAGCCCAGATCCGAACACCGGGGAGCTGTTTTTT. Its translation is CASSPDPNTGELFF.

This clone was observed a few times. The V and J genes are TRBV7-9 and TRBJ2-7; D remains ambiguous. The germline V and J ends were trimmed by 5 bases and 8 bases, with 16 bases remaining between them. The CDR3 sequence is 13 residues long. Germline assignment: CDR1 SEHNR and CDR2 FQNEAQ (reference sequence). CDR3 amino acids: CASSTLARSQQYF. The CDR3 DNA reads as TGTGCCAGCAGCACCCTGGCCCGGTCACAGCAGTACTTC.

Note on this clone: Additional DNA sequences in this sample encode the identical CDR3. The chain joins TRBV5-1 to TRBJ2-5; 7 nucleotides align to TRBD2. Trimming took 0 bases from V and 5 from J; bases not matched to a gene: 7. The germline V gene has CDR1 SGHRS and CDR2 YFSETQ. This CDR3 has 15 residues. The chain's CDR3 is CASSLGGAGGETQYF. DNA for the CDR3: TGCGCCAGCAGCTTGGGAGGAGCCGGGGGGGAGACCCAGTACTTC.